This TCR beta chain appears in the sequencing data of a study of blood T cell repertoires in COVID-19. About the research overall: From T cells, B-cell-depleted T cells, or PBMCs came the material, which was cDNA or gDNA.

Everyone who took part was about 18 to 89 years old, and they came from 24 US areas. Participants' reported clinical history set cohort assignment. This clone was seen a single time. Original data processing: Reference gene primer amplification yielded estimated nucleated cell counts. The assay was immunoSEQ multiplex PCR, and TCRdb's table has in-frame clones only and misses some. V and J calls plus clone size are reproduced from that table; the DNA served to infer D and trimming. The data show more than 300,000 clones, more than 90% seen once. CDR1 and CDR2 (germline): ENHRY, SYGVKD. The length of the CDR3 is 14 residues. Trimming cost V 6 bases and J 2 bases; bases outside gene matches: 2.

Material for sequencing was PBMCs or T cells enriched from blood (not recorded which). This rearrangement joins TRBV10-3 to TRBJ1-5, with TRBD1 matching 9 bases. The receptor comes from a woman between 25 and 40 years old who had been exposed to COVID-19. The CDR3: CAISRDRGNQPQHF. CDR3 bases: TGTGCCATCAGCCGGGACAGGGGCAATCAGCCCCAGCATTTT.